This TCR beta chain comes out of a study of cytomegalovirus exposure and HLA in healthy donors. Overall study results and limits: Reported results showed that the classifier diagnosed cytomegalovirus status with high specificity and sensitivity. Most of the CMV-associated TCR beta chains (in a later analysis) appeared to be HLA-restricted. Association with HLA alleles at 0.05 false discovery rate was found for 16,951 TCR beta sequences in a later analysis.

Donors showed nominal health when sampled, although they likely had unrecorded immune exposures. With 60 Vbeta and 13 Jbeta primers, the PCR was carried out. Sequenced by immunoSEQ multiplex PCR; TCRdb stores in-frame clones only, minus some. The sample shows about 180,000 clones, around 80% of them seen only once. Germline CDR1 and CDR2: SGHDT and YYEEEE. V gave up 2 bases and J gave up 5 bases; unmatched junction bases: 14. This CDR3 is built from 18 residues. Of note for this clone: Its antigen is undetermined.

V gene TRBV5-6 combines with J gene TRBJ2-1, with 9 bases lining up with TRBD2. Material: PBMCs. The sequence was obtained from a woman in her thirties in good health and CMV-seronegative. For the CDR3, the DNA is TGTGCCAGCAGCTTAACAATCCAAAGTCTAGCGGGGCACAATGAGCAGTTCTTC. This translates into CASSLTIQSLAGHNEQFF. Full variable domain (outside the CDR3, taken from reference TRBV5-6 and TRBJ2-1): DAGVTQSPTHLIKTRGQQVTLRCSPKSGHDTVSWYQQALGQGPQFIFQYYEEEERQRGNFPDRFSGHQFPNYSSELNVNALLLGDSALYLCASSLTIQSLAGHNEQFFGPGTRLTVL.